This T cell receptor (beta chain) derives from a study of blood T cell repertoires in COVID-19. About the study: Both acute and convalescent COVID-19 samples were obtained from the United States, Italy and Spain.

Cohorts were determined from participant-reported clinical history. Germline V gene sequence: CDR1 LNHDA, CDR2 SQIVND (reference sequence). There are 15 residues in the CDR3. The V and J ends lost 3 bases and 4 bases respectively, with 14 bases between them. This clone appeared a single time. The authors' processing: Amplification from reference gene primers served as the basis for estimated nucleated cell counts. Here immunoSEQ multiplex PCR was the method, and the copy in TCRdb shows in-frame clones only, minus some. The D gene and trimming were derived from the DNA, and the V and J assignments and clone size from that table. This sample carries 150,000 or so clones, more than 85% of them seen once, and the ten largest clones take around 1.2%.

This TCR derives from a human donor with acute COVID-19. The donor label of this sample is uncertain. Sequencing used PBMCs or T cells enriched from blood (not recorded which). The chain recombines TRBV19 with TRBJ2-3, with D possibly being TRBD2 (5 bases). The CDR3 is CASSMGWRRSDTQYF. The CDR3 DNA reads TGTGCCAGTAGTATGGGGTGGAGGCGCTCAGATACGCAGTATTTT.